This T cell receptor beta chain derives from a study of blood T cell repertoires in COVID-19. Study-wide background: T cells, B-cell-depleted T cells, or PBMCs provided the cDNA or gDNA that served as material.

As handled by the study authors: Estimated nucleated cell counts came from reference gene primer amplification. The data were produced by immunoSEQ multiplex PCR, yet TCRdb's version contains in-frame clones alone and is incomplete. The V and J calls and the clone size are those of that table, but D and trimming were determined from the DNA. The sample has approximately 210,000 clones; roughly 77% are singletons. Study members were between roughly 18 and 89 years old and lived in 24 US regions. Each participant's cohort was designated according to participant-reported clinical history. The CDR3 extends over 17 amino acids. Trimming left V 5 bases short and J 5 bases short, with 22 bases between. Germline V gene sequence: CDR1 SGHTA, CDR2 FQGNSA.

The sequence derives from a woman aged 50 to 60 with acute COVID-19. The sequencing input was PBMCs or T cells enriched from blood (not recorded which). The V call is TRBV7-2, the J call TRBJ1-5, with D possibly being TRBD1 (5 bases). The CDR3 DNA reads TGTGCCAGCAGCCCCGGGACGGGCGGGGGAGGGCATCAGCCCCAGCATTTT. Translation: CASSPGTGGGGHQPQHF.